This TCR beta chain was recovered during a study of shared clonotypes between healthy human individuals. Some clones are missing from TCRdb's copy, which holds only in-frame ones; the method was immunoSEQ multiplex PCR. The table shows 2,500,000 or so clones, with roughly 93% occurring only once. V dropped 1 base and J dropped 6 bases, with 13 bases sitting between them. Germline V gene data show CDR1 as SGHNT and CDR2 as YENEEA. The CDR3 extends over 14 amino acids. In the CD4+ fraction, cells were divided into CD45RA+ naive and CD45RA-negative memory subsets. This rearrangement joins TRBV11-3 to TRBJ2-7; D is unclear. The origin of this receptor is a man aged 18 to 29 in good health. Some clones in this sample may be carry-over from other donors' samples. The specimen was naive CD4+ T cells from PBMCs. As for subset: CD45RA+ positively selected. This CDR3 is CASSLGHLPSEQYF. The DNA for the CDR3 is TGTGCCAGCAGCTTAGGACACTTACCTTCCGAGCAGTACTTC.